This TCR beta chain was recovered during a study of blood T cell repertoires in COVID-19. The CDR3 spans 12 residues. Trimming removed 8 bases from V and 3 bases from J, with 13 bases in between. Germline-derived CDR1 and CDR2 are GTSNPN and SVGIG (reference sequence). This table comes from immunoSEQ multiplex PCR, and its TCRdb copy is limited to in-frame clones, with some not included. The sample yields around 700,000 clones, about 90% seen once. The V and J genes are TRBV30 and TRBJ1-1, with a tentative D call TRBD1 (5 bases). The TCR comes from a woman aged 18-29 years with acute or convalescent COVID-19. Sequences were obtained from peripheral blood. The CDR3 DNA follows: TGTGCCGGAAGGGGAATGGACACTGAAGCTTTCTTT. It codes for CAGRGMDTEAFF.